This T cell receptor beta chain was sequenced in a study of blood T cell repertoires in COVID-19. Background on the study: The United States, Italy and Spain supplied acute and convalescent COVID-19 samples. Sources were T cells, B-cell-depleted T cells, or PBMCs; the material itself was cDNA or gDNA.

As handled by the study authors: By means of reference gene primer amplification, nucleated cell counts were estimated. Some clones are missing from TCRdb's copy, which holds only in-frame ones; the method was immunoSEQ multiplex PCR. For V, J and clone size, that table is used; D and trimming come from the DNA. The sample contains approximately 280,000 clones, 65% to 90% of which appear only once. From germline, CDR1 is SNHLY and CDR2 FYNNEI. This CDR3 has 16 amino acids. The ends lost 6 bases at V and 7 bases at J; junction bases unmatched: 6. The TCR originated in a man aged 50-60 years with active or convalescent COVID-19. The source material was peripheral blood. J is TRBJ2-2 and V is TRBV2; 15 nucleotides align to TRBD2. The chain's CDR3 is CASSGGTSGRFGELFF. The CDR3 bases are TGTGCCAGCAGCGGGGGGACTAGCGGGAGGTTCGGGGAGCTGTTTTTT.